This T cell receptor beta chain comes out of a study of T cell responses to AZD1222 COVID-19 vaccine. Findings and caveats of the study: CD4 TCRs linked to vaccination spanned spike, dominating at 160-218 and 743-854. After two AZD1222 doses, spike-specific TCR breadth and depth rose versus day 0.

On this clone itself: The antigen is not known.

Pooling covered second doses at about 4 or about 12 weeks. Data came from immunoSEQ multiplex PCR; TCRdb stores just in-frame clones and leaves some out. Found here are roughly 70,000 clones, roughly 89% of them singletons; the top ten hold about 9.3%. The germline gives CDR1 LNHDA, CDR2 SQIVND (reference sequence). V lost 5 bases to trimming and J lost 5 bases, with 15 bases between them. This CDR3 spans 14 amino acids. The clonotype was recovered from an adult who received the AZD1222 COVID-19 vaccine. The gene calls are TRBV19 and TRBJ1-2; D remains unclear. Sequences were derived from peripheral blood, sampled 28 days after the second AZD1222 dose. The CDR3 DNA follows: TGTGCCAGTAGTGCCAGCATTTTTCCGTATGGCTACACCTTC. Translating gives CASSASIFPYGYTF.